These 27 T cell receptor beta chains originate from one sample sequenced in a study of blood T cell repertoires in COVID-19. The repertoire was sequenced with immunoSEQ multiplex PCR; TCRdb's copy has only in-frame clones and lacks some. The sample has about 260,000 clones; about 88% are singletons. Sequencing was done on a sample of peripheral blood. The source is a man between 18 and 29 years old with active or convalescent COVID-19.

The rearrangement joins TRBV7-2 to TRBJ1-4, with D possibly matching TRBD1 (5 bases). Between the trimmed V and J ends, which lost 4 bases and 1 base, there was a span of 10 bases. The germline V gene has CDR1 SGHTA and CDR2 FQGNSA. CDR3 size: 15 residues. The CDR3 reads CASSSSGGTNEKLFF. Here the CDR3 DNA reads TGTGCCAGCAGCTCAAGCGGGGGAACTAATGAAAAACTGTTTTTT.

The rearrangement joins TRBV2 to TRBJ1-2; TRBD1 agrees at 8 bases. The germline gives CDR1 SNHLY, CDR2 FYNNEI. There are 13 residues in the CDR3. V was clipped by 2 bases and J by 6 bases; unmatched bases: 2. The CDR3 DNA sequence: TGTGCCAGCAGTGAACAGGGGGCCGATGGCTACACCTTC. Translation gives CASSEQGADGYTF.

This chain uses TRBV15 with TRBJ2-3, with 7 positions matching TRBD1. Looked up from germline, CDR1 is LNHNV and CDR2 is YYDKDF (reference sequence). CDR3 length equals 17 residues. Unmatched junction bases numbered 7, after V lost 1 base and J lost 0 bases. The CDR3: CATSRALGTASTDTQYF. Here the CDR3 DNA reads TGTGCCACCAGCAGAGCCTTAGGGACAGCTAGCACAGATACGCAGTATTTT.

The V call is TRBV7-9, the J call TRBJ2-3; 11 bases match TRBD2. CDR1 is SEHNR and CDR2 is FQNEAQ in the germline V gene (reference sequence). The CDR3 consists of 16 residues. V was clipped by 6 bases and J by 4 bases; unmatched bases: 9. The CDR3 coding sequence is TGTGCCAGCAGACCTAGCGGGGGGCCCGTCTCAGATACGCAGTATTTT. Translation gives CASRPSGGPVSDTQYF.

The CDR3 DNA is TGTGCCAGCAGATTACTAGGGAACTACTACAATGAGCAGTTCTTC. As protein: CASRLLGNYYNEQFF. This chain joins TRBV6-5 and TRBJ2-1, with D maybe TRBD2 (5 bases). Per germline, CDR1 MNHEY and CDR2 SVGAGI. The CDR3 is 15 amino acids. Trimming cost V 6 bases and J 3 bases, with 15 bases left between them.

This rearrangement joins TRBV5-6 to TRBJ1-2; 8 nucleotides agree with TRBD1. V was pared by 0 bases and J by 8 bases, with 6 bases of the junction left unmatched. The germline V gene encodes CDR1 SGHDT and CDR2 YYEEEE. The CDR3 is 14 amino acids. This CDR3 reads CASSLGAGGLGYTF. DNA of the CDR3: TGTGCCAGCAGCTTGGGGGCAGGGGGCCTCGGCTACACCTTC.

The sample holds one count of this clone. The chain has TRBV27 and TRBJ2-7, with D possibly TRBD1 on 5 matching bases. Trimming stripped 4 bases from V and 0 bases from J, with 13 bases between. There are 15 residues in the CDR3. Germline CDR1 and CDR2: MNHEY and SMNVEV (reference sequence). The CDR3 sequence is CASSYRRRVSYEQYF. CDR3 DNA sequence: TGTGCCAGCAGTTACAGGAGAAGGGTCTCCTACGAGCAGTACTTC.

The chain has TRBV7-9 and TRBJ1-2, with a weak D call TRBD1 (6 bases). The CDR3 runs 12 residues. V shed 10 bases and J shed 4 bases, with 13 bases lying between them. Germline values: CDR1 SEHNR, CDR2 FQNEAQ (reference sequence). The CDR3 DNA follows: TGTGCCACCCGGACAGACCCCTATGGCTACACCTTC. Translation: CATRTDPYGYTF. Based on the CDR3 plus reference TRBV7-9 and TRBJ1-2, the full variable domain is DTGVSQNPRHKITKRGQNVTFRCDPISEHNRLYWYRQTLGQGPEFLTYFQNEAQLEKSRLLSDRFSAERPKGSFSTLEIQRTEQGDSAMYLCATRTDPYGYTFGSGTRLTVV.

This clone came up a few times. The chain joins TRBV7-3 to TRBJ1-5, with D unclear. This CDR3 has 16 amino acids. The V end was cut by 6 bases, the J end by 5 bases, with 20 bases between. Germline CDR1 is SGHTA and CDR2 is FQGTGA. The CDR3 DNA follows: TGTGCCAGCAGGCGAGAGCTGTTGTTTCTTTATCAGCCCCAGCATTTT. Translated, it gives CASRRELLFLYQPQHF.

CDR3 amino acids: CASSYSGTGEHEQYF. CDR3 DNA sequence: TGTGCCAGCAGTTACTCCGGGACAGGGGAGCACGAGCAGTACTTC. This chain uses TRBV6-5 with TRBJ2-7; 10 bases match TRBD1. CDR1 is MNHEY, CDR2 SVGAGI, per germline. The junction had 4 bases not matched to a gene; V was cut back by 0 bases and J by 5 bases. The CDR3 length is 15 residues.

The chain recombines TRBV24-1 with TRBJ2-1; TRBD2 is a possible D gene (7 bases). Trimming removed 7 bases from V and 7 bases from J, with 13 bases in between. Germline lookup yields CDR1 KGHDR and CDR2 SFDVKD. This CDR3 region has 13 residues. The CDR3 loop reads CATSGGPGNEQFF. The CDR3 DNA reads TGTGCCACCAGCGGGGGGCCGGGGAATGAGCAGTTCTTC.

V is TRBV28 and J is TRBJ1-3, with TRBD1 as a possible D gene (5 bases). Trimming left V 2 bases short and J 5 bases short, with 16 bases between. Germline V gene data show CDR1 as MDHEN and CDR2 as SYDVKM. This CDR3 is built from 16 residues. The CDR3 nucleotides read TGTGCCAGCAGTTTACTGGAAAGGGGAAGACGAAACACCATATATTTT. Encoded protein: CASSLLERGRRNTIYF.

The genes are TRBV5-1 and TRBJ2-7; D is unclear. Looked up from germline, CDR1 is SGHRS and CDR2 is YFSETQ. This CDR3 is built from 14 residues. V lost 5 bases and J 2 bases, leaving 14 bases between the germline ends. CDR3 sequence reads: CASRWSADTYEQYF. DNA of the CDR3: TGCGCCAGCAGGTGGAGCGCAGATACCTACGAGCAGTACTTC.

The rearrangement links TRBV10-2 to TRBJ2-7; 7 nucleotides align to TRBD1. The CDR3 is 14 amino acids. CDR1 WSHSY and CDR2 SAAADI come from the germline V gene. V trimming: 0 bases; J trimming: 2 bases; junction bases outside the gene matches: 1. In DNA form, the CDR3 reads TGCGCCAGCAGTGAGTCCAGGGGGACCTACGAGCAGTACTTC. Protein: CASSESRGTYEQYF.

The rearrangement links TRBV19 to TRBJ1-1; no firm D call. Trimming pared 7 bases from V and 6 bases from J, leaving 24 bases between. The CDR3 loop spans 16 amino acids. CDR1 and CDR2 (germline): LNHDA, SQIVND (reference sequence). CDR3 nucleotide sequence: TGTGCCAGTACCCCGCTCGGCGGGATGCGAGGTCCTGAAGCTTTCTTT. Residues: CASTPLGGMRGPEAFF.

The rearrangement joins TRBV6-2 or TRBV6-3 to TRBJ1-6; D ambiguous. The V and J ends lost 4 bases and 10 bases respectively, with 8 bases between them. The CDR3 is 12 amino acids. Per the germline V gene, CDR1 is MNHEY and CDR2 is SVGEGT. The chain's CDR3 is CASSWEGSPLHF. CDR3 nucleotides: TGTGCCAGCAGTTGGGAGGGATCACCCCTCCACTTT.

The chain recombines TRBV4-3 with TRBJ2-3; D gene unclear. Germline V CDR1 and CDR2: LGHNA, YSLEER. V was cut by 1 base and J by 2 bases, with 16 bases left in between. The length of the CDR3 is 17 residues. CDR3 DNA sequence: TGCGCCAGCAGCCAAGGGGTCCAGGTGAAGCCCACAGATACGCAGTATTTT. This codes for CASSQGVQVKPTDTQYF.

The chain has TRBV5-1 and TRBJ2-7; weak D call: TRBD2 (5 bases). The CDR3 totals 14 residues. V was shortened by 4 bases and J by 2 bases, with 13 bases between the two germline ends. Germline lookup yields CDR1 SGHRS and CDR2 YFSETQ. This chain's CDR3 is CASSTSTGTYEQYF. DNA of the CDR3: TGCGCCAGCAGCACTTCTACGGGAACCTACGAGCAGTACTTC.

This clone showed up just a few times. The J gene is TRBJ2-1, the V gene TRBV11-2; possibly TRBD1 for D (7 bases). This CDR3 has 15 amino acids. Germline assignment: CDR1 SGHAT and CDR2 FQNNGV. V lost 3 bases and J 5 bases, leaving 14 bases between the germline ends. This chain's CDR3 is CASSFRGRYDNEQFF. As DNA, the CDR3 is TGTGCCAGCAGCTTCAGGGGGAGGTACGACAATGAGCAGTTCTTC.

Only one count was recorded for this clone. The chain uses TRBV11-2 and TRBJ2-7, with a tentative D call TRBD2 (5 bases). Germline assignment: CDR1 SGHAT and CDR2 FQNNGV. This CDR3 contains 12 residues. V lost 6 bases, J lost 3 bases, and 9 bases lay in between. CDR3 protein: CASRDSDYEQYF. CDR3 in DNA: TGTGCCAGCAGGGATAGCGACTACGAGCAGTACTTC.

The gene calls are TRBV2 and TRBJ2-1, with TRBD1 as a possible D gene (6 bases). The germline gives CDR1 SNHLY, CDR2 FYNNEI. This CDR3 is built from 14 residues. V lost 4 bases and J lost 7, with 14 bases in between. DNA for the CDR3: TGTGCCAGCAGTGTCCAGGGGCCGGAAAATGAGCAGTTCTTC. Protein sequence: CASSVQGPENEQFF.

The V gene is TRBV30, the J gene TRBJ2-5; 8 positions match TRBD2. V gave up 2 bases and J gave up 5 bases; unmatched junction bases: 7. Germline-derived CDR1 and CDR2 are GTSNPN and SVGIG (reference sequence). This CDR3 spans 14 amino acids. CDR3 residues: CAWSPGGGLETQYF. CDR3 in DNA: TGTGCCTGGAGTCCGGGCGGGGGGTTGGAGACCCAGTACTTC.

This chain joins TRBV9 and TRBJ2-2; no firm D call. The V and J ends lost 3 bases and 2 bases respectively, with 11 bases between them. The CDR3 is made up of 15 amino acids. Germline V gives CDR1 SGDLS, CDR2 YYNGEE. The CDR3 DNA reads as TGTGCCAGCAGCGACTGGGCAGATAACACCGGGGAGCTGTTTTTT. Translated, it gives CASSDWADNTGELFF.

The V and J genes are TRBV25-1 and TRBJ1-1; D is unclear. CDR3 length: 13 amino acids. Germline V lookup: CDR1 MGHDK, CDR2 SYGVNS. Deletions cut 7 bases from V and 1 base from J, with 10 bases between. CDR3 coding DNA: TGTGCCAGCACCCTATCTGCGAACACTGAAGCTTTCTTT. Protein: CASTLSANTEAFF.

The V call is TRBV5-4, the J call TRBJ2-1; the match to TRBD2 covers 12 bases. Germline loops: CDR1 SGHNT, CDR2 YYREEE (reference sequence). CDR3 length equals 14 residues. The ends lost 3 bases at V and 5 bases at J; junction bases unmatched: 0. Here the CDR3 DNA reads TGTGCCAGCAGCTGGACTAGCGGGAACAATGAGCAGTTCTTC. Its translation is CASSWTSGNNEQFF.

As concerns this clone: Mismatch with germline at one junction end may stem from a read error. The CDR3 loop reads CASSEDGYGYTF. DNA of the CDR3: TGCGCCAGCAGCGAAGACGGTTATGGCTACACCTTC. V and J are TRBV4-1 and TRBJ1-2, with D unresolved. Germline V gene sequence: CDR1 MGHRA, CDR2 YSYEKL. The CDR3 totals 12 residues.

This clone was detected a few times. The chain recombines TRBV10-3 with TRBJ1-2; 7 positions match TRBD1. CDR3 length: 15 amino acids. The V gene's germline CDR1 is ENHRY and CDR2 SYGVKD. J lost 3 bases, V lost 5 bases, and 9 bases had no gene match. CDR3 in amino acids: CAISHLSDRDYGYTF. Here the CDR3 DNA reads TGTGCCATCAGTCACCTTTCTGACAGGGACTATGGCTACACCTTC.